The 20 T cell receptor beta chains reported below all come from one sample, sequenced in a study of cytomegalovirus exposure and HLA in healthy donors. PCR involved 60 Vbeta and 13 Jbeta primers. The data were produced by immunoSEQ multiplex PCR, yet TCRdb's version contains in-frame clones alone and is incomplete. The sample contains around 130,000 clones, 65% to 80% of which appear only once. The specimen sequenced was PBMCs. Source of these receptors: a woman in her 30s in good health and CMV-seronegative.

This sequence joins TRBV9 and TRBJ2-3, with a possible D match to TRBD2 (5 bases). Germline values: CDR1 SGDLS, CDR2 YYNGEE. Trimming pared 6 bases from V and 2 bases from J, leaving 13 bases between. The CDR3 is 14 amino acids. The CDR3 DNA sequence: TGTGCCAGCACCCCAGCGGCACACACAGATACGCAGTATTTT. Translated: CASTPAAHTDTQYF.

This chain joins TRBV5-1 and TRBJ2-5, with D perhaps matching TRBD2 (5 bases). The CDR3 is 14 amino acids. Germline CDR1 and CDR2: SGHRS and YFSETQ. The V gene lost 1 base and the J gene lost 0 bases, with 7 bases spanning the gap. The CDR3 region has the DNA TGCGCCAGCAGCTTGAGCGGAAACCAAGAGACCCAGTACTTC. It specifies CASSLSGNQETQYF. The full variable domain, completed using reference TRBV5-1 and TRBJ2-5, is KAGVTQTPRYLIKTRGQQVTLSCSPISGHRSVSWYQQTPGQGLQFLFEYFSETQRNKGNFPGRFSGRQFSNSRSEMNVSTLELGDSALYLCASSLSGNQETQYFGPGTRLLVL.

The sample holds one count of this clone. The rearrangement uses TRBV30 and TRBJ1-5, with no clear D. V was shortened by 0 bases and J by 2 bases, with 11 bases between the two germline ends. CDR3 length: 15 residues. Germline CDR1 and CDR2: GTSNPN and SVGIG (reference sequence). This CDR3 is CAWSVWGGGNQPQHF. CDR3 DNA sequence: TGTGCCTGGAGTGTATGGGGAGGTGGCAATCAGCCCCAGCATTTT.

The chain recombines TRBV5-1 with TRBJ2-5; TRBD1 agrees at 11 bases. TRBJ2-7 explains the end of the DNA better; the J call may be wrong. The CDR3 runs to 14 residues. Germline CDR1 and CDR2: SGHRS and YFSETQ. The DNA for the CDR3 is TGCGCCAGCACCCGTGGGGGACAGGGGGGCGAGCAGTACTTC. This encodes CASTRGGQGGEQYF.

The rearrangement joins TRBV4-1 to TRBJ2-7; 10 nucleotides agree with TRBD2. Germline V gene sequence: CDR1 MGHRA, CDR2 YSYEKL. The ends lost 1 base at V and 7 bases at J; junction bases unmatched: 7. The CDR3 sequence is 15 residues long. Here the CDR3 DNA reads TGCGCCAGCAGCCAAGCCCTAGCGGGAGCGAGGGAGCAGTACTTC. It encodes CASSQALAGAREQYF.

The chain couples TRBV30 to TRBJ2-7; 7 nucleotides match TRBD2. Germline CDR1 is GTSNPN and CDR2 is SVGIG (reference sequence). CDR3 length: 14 residues. V lost 0 bases, J lost 0 bases, and 2 bases stayed unmatched. This chain's CDR3 is CAWSVGGSSYEQYF. The CDR3 DNA sequence: TGTGCCTGGAGTGTGGGGGGGAGCTCCTACGAGCAGTACTTC.

CDR3 sequence: CSASTGNTEAFF. Written as DNA, the CDR3 is TGCAGCGCATCGACAGGGAACACTGAAGCTTTCTTT. The chain has TRBV29-1 and TRBJ1-1, with a weak D call TRBD1 (6 bases). Germline CDR1 reads SQVTM; CDR2 reads ANQGSEA. This CDR3 is built from 12 residues. Trimming cost V 7 bases and J 1 base, with 10 bases left between them.

The chain links TRBV4-1 to TRBJ2-2; TRBD2 matches at 9 bases. Trimming at V came to 1 base and at J to 4 bases, leaving 4 bases not matched to a gene. Germline CDR1 and CDR2: MGHRA and YSYEKL. There are 16 residues in the CDR3. CDR3 sequence (DNA): TGCGCCAGCAGCCAAGGACTAGCGGAAATCACCGGGGAGCTGTTTTTT. Translation: CASSQGLAEITGELFF.

The chain is built from TRBV5-5 and TRBJ1-1; D might be TRBD1 (5 bases). Trimming took off 0 bases at V and 5 bases at J, with 17 bases between the two ends. In germline, CDR1 is SGHKS, CDR2 YYEKEE (reference sequence). This CDR3 comprises 16 residues. Written as DNA, the CDR3 is TGTGCCAGCAGCTTGGTATTGGGCAGGGAGGGGACTGAAGCTTTCTTT. It codes for CASSLVLGREGTEAFF.

V gene TRBV7-8 combines with J gene TRBJ2-1; the match to TRBD2 covers 10 bases. With 0 bases clipped from V and 0 bases from J, the junction kept 8 bases outside the gene matches. In germline, CDR1 is SGHVS, CDR2 FQNEAQ. The CDR3 is made up of 19 amino acids. CDR3 DNA: TGTGCCAGCAGCTTAGCAAGGCTAGCGGGGGTTAGCTCCTACAATGAGCAGTTCTTC. Its protein product is CASSLARLAGVSSYNEQFF.

This clone came up a few times. The rearrangement links TRBV2 to TRBJ2-5; perhaps TRBD2 as D (7 bases). Trimming stripped 3 bases from V and 9 bases from J, with 20 bases between. CDR3 length equals 15 residues. CDR1 SNHLY and CDR2 FYNNEI come from the germline V gene. The CDR3: CASSDGRGGPRAQYF. The CDR3 DNA sequence: TGTGCCAGCAGTGATGGGAGGGGGGGCCCCCGGGCCCAGTACTTC.

The chain combines TRBV28 with TRBJ2-2, with a possible D match to TRBD1 (5 bases). CDR1 is MDHEN and CDR2 is SYDVKM in the germline V gene. This CDR3 region has 14 residues. With 5 bases removed from V and 7 bases from J, the gap between germline ends came to 14 bases. For the CDR3, the DNA is TGTGCCAGCAGTCTCGCCAATAGGGGCGGGGAGCTGTTTTTT. Translated: CASSLANRGGELFF.

The chain joins TRBV5-6 to TRBJ2-7; TRBD1 agrees at 11 bases. This CDR3 has 14 residues. V gave up 6 bases and J gave up 4 bases; unmatched junction bases: 6. Germline V gene data show CDR1 as SGHDT and CDR2 as YYEEEE. The DNA for the CDR3 is TGTGCCAGCACGAGGGGACAGGGGGATTACGAGCAGTACGTC. This gives the protein CASTRGQGDYEQYV.

The chain joins TRBV2 to TRBJ1-1; D is ambiguous. The V end lost 4 bases, the J end lost 1 base, and 7 bases lay between the germline ends. CDR1 and CDR2 from the germline V gene are SNHLY and FYNNEI. This CDR3 has 13 residues. The CDR3 loop reads CASSGPRNTEAFF. The CDR3 DNA follows: TGTGCCAGCAGTGGACCTAGGAACACTGAAGCTTTCTTT.

The chain links TRBV18 to TRBJ2-3; TRBD2 matches 8 bases. The length of the CDR3 is 17 residues. With V trimmed by 3 bases and J by 1 base, 9 bases remained unmatched. CDR1 is KGHSH and CDR2 is LQKENI in the germline V gene. CDR3 loop: CASSPGSGAKGTDTQYF. CDR3 DNA sequence: TGTGCCAGCTCACCGGGTAGCGGGGCTAAAGGCACAGATACGCAGTATTTT.

This clone was recorded a few times. The chain links TRBV9 to TRBJ1-1, with TRBD1 as a possible D gene (5 bases). The CDR3 spans 17 residues. Trimming left V 0 bases short and J 3 bases short, with 18 bases between. Germline assignment: CDR1 SGDLS and CDR2 YYNGEE. Written as DNA, the CDR3 is TGTGCCAGCAGCGTAGGCGGGACGCCCTTCGCGGACACTGAAGCTTTCTTT. It yields the protein CASSVGGTPFADTEAFF.

This rearrangement joins TRBV30 to TRBJ1-1; 7 nucleotides match TRBD1. The CDR3 consists of 16 residues. J gave up 3 bases and V 5 bases, and 15 bases lay outside the gene matches. Germline-derived CDR1 and CDR2 are GTSNPN and SVGIG (reference sequence). This chain's CDR3 is CAWAHRGLWSDTEAFF. The CDR3, as DNA: TGTGCCTGGGCCCACAGGGGTCTTTGGTCGGACACTGAAGCTTTCTTT.

This chain links TRBV9 with TRBJ2-3, with TRBD2 matching 10 bases. The germline V gene encodes CDR1 SGDLS and CDR2 YYNGEE. Trimming removed 5 bases from V and 2 bases from J; junction bases left unmatched: 14. There are 18 residues in the CDR3. The CDR3: CASSLRASGSIFTDTQYF. CDR3 coding DNA: TGTGCCAGCAGTTTGAGGGCTAGCGGGAGTATATTCACAGATACGCAGTATTTT.

With respect to this clone: The same CDR3 can be traced to other DNA sequences in this sample. The chain combines TRBV27 with TRBJ2-7; D uncertain. The V end was cut by 6 bases, the J end by 2 bases, with 11 bases between. Germline V gene data show CDR1 as MNHEY and CDR2 as SMNVEV (reference sequence). The CDR3 is 13 residues long. The CDR3 loop reads CASSPGLTYEQYF. The CDR3 DNA is TGTGCCAGCAGCCCGGGTCTGACCTACGAGCAGTACTTC.

This clone occurred a few times. The CDR3 DNA is TGTGCCAGCAGGACCAACGGAGGTATGAACACTGAAGCTTTCTTT. Amino acid sequence: CASRTNGGMNTEAFF. The chain links TRBV6-1 to TRBJ1-1; no firm D call. CDR1 and CDR2 (germline): MNHNS, SASEGT. This CDR3 is built from 15 residues. The ends were cut back, 6 bases at V and 0 bases at J, with 14 bases in the middle.